The 28 T cell receptor beta chains in this list originate from one sample, sequenced in a study of quantifying T cell responses using KT2 cells. Overall study: TCR alpha and beta constant-region primers primed reverse transcription of RNA.

An oligo carrying a UMI was ligated to the cDNA 3' end. First-round PCR used about 4 cycles and beta primers RC1.1 and RC1.2 covering TRBC1 and TRBC2. Each CDR3 protein gets one entry after TCRdb re-called the UMI-ligation and nested PCR reads with MiXCR. Of some 48,000 distinct CDR3 sequences in the sample, under 14% are singletons; the top ten hold under 11%. The sequenced sample was PBMCs spiked with cells of the T cell clone KT2. The origin of the receptors is a human donor.

This clonotype was seen a few times. The chain recombines TRBV14 with TRBJ2-7; D remains ambiguous. This CDR3 is built from 14 residues. Germline CDR1 and CDR2: SGHDN and FVKESK. The V gene lost 2 bases and the J gene lost 3 bases, with 11 bases spanning the gap. The CDR3 bases are TGTGCCAGCAGCCAATTCTACGGAGTCTACGAGCAGTACTTC. It yields the protein CASSQFYGVYEQYF.

This clonotype has only a few counts. The chain employs TRBV6-2 or TRBV6-3 and TRBJ2-7; 8 bases are a match to TRBD2. Per germline, CDR1 MNHEY and CDR2 SVGEGT. V gave up 4 bases and J gave up 13 bases; unmatched junction bases: 12. This CDR3 comprises 13 residues. CDR3 coding DNA: TGTGCCAGCAGTTTTCCGGCCGGGAGGGCCCGTTACTTC. Amino acids: CASSFPAGRARYF.

V is TRBV5-1 and J is TRBJ2-5, with 13 bases that match TRBD2. Germline CDR1 is SGHRS and CDR2 is YFSETQ. Unmatched junction bases numbered 5, after V lost 4 bases and J lost 2 bases. This CDR3 spans 16 amino acids. CDR3 in DNA: TGCGCCAGCAGCCGAGGACTAGCGGGGGTGCAAGAGACCCAGTACTTC. Protein sequence: CASSRGLAGVQETQYF.

V and J are TRBV5-1 and TRBJ2-3; no clear D. With 0 bases removed from V and 2 bases from J, the gap between germline ends came to 7 bases. Germline V CDR1 and CDR2: SGHRS, YFSETQ. CDR3 length equals 14 residues. The DNA for the CDR3 is TGCGCCAGCAGCTTGGCGGACCCCACAGATACGCAGTATTTT. Protein product: CASSLADPTDTQYF.

This clonotype came up many times. CDR3 sequence reads: CASSFEAGGYNEQFF. CDR3 sequence (DNA): TGCGCCAGCAGCTTTGAAGCGGGAGGCTACAATGAGCAGTTCTTC. The chain joins TRBV4-3 to TRBJ2-1, with 9 bases fitting TRBD2. Per germline, CDR1 LGHNA and CDR2 YSLEER. V dropped 5 bases and J dropped 3; count of bases not matched to a gene: 5. This CDR3 spans 15 amino acids.

The chain recombines TRBV7-9 with TRBJ1-1, with 8 nucleotides matching TRBD1. Per germline, CDR1 SEHNR and CDR2 FQNEAQ (reference sequence). The CDR3 is made up of 16 amino acids. J was trimmed by 4 bases and V by 2 bases; bases with no gene match: 9. As DNA, the CDR3 is TGTGCCAGCAGCTTATTCGGTCAGGGGGCTGGCACTGAAGCTTTCTTT. Translated: CASSLFGQGAGTEAFF.

This clonotype came up many times. This rearrangement joins TRBV11-2 to TRBJ2-1; TRBD2 is a possible D gene (6 bases). Trimming left V 1 base short and J 9 bases short, with 13 bases between. This CDR3 has 14 amino acids. Germline V gene data show CDR1 as SGHAT and CDR2 as FQNNGV. The CDR3 sequence: CASSLVEGRREQFF. DNA for the CDR3: TGTGCCAGCAGCTTAGTTGAGGGGAGGCGTGAGCAGTTCTTC.

This clonotype was detected ten times or more. The CDR3 DNA is TGTGCCAGCAGCTTCCCGGGGTCCGGGAGAAGAGAGACCCAGTACTTC. Translated: CASSFPGSGRRETQYF. This rearrangement joins TRBV7-2 to TRBJ2-5; a possible D gene is TRBD2 (6 bases). V lost 3 bases, J lost 4 bases, and 18 bases lay in between. Looked up from germline, CDR1 is SGHTA and CDR2 is FQGNSA. The CDR3 has 16 residues.

This sequence joins TRBV7-6 and TRBJ2-7, with 9 bases aligning to TRBD2. J gave up 4 bases and V 5 bases, and 12 bases lay outside the gene matches. Germline CDR1 reads SGHVS; CDR2 reads FNYEAQ. CDR3 length: 16 amino acids. The CDR3 region has the DNA TGTGCCAGCAGCCCCCAGCCCGGGACTAGCTTATACGAGCAGTACTTC. Translating it yields CASSPQPGTSLYEQYF.

The chain combines TRBV18 with TRBJ2-7, with TRBD1 matching over 9 bases. Trimming cost V 3 bases and J 9 bases; bases outside gene matches: 3. Germline values: CDR1 KGHSH, CDR2 LQKENI. This CDR3 is built from 12 residues. CDR3 sequence (DNA): TGTGCCAGCTCACCGGGACAGGGTTGGCAGTACTTC. This gives the protein CASSPGQGWQYF. The full variable domain, rest sourced from reference TRBV18 and TRBJ2-7, is NAGVMQNPRHLVRRRGQEARLRCSPMKGHSHVYWYRQLPEEGLKFMVYLQKENIIDESGMPKERFSAEFPKEGPSILRIQQVVRGDSAAYFCASSPGQGWQYFGPGTRLTVT.

The chain links TRBV6-5 to TRBJ1-1; possibly TRBD1 for D (5 bases). Trimming stripped 8 bases from V and 3 bases from J, with 7 bases between. The CDR3 totals 11 residues. CDR1 and CDR2 (germline): MNHEY, SVGAGI. The CDR3 region is CASQGHTEAFF. The CDR3 nucleotides are TGTGCCAGCCAGGGTCACACTGAAGCTTTCTTT.

In its sample, this clonotype was seen a few times. The V call is TRBV6-1, the J call TRBJ1-4; unclear D gene. Per the germline V gene, CDR1 is MNHNS and CDR2 is SASEGT. V dropped 7 bases and J dropped 0 bases, with 12 bases sitting between them. The CDR3 consists of 15 residues. The CDR3 sequence: CASTFEPATNEKLFF. DNA of the CDR3: TGTGCCAGCACATTCGAACCTGCAACTAATGAAAAACTGTTTTTT.

V and J are TRBV20-1 and TRBJ2-5; D gene uncertain. Germline V gene sequence: CDR1 DFQATT, CDR2 SNEGSKA (reference sequence). The ends were cut back, 2 bases at V and 3 bases at J, with 4 bases in the middle. The CDR3 is made up of 11 amino acids. The CDR3 reads CSARTEETQYF. CDR3 nucleotides: TGCAGTGCTAGAACAGAAGAGACCCAGTACTTC.

This clonotype has a count of ten or more. The rearrangement uses TRBV12-3 or TRBV12-4 and TRBJ1-5; TRBD1 is a possible D gene (5 bases). The V and J ends lost 2 bases and 11 bases respectively, with 19 bases between them. The length of the CDR3 is 15 residues. The CDR3 sequence is CASSLNPGPMLSQHF. In DNA form, the CDR3 reads TGTGCCAGCAGTTTAAACCCGGGACCTATGTTGTCCCAGCATTTT.

This clonotype was observed at least ten times. The chain combines TRBV29-1 with TRBJ2-5; D is ambiguous. This CDR3 contains 11 residues. Trimming took off 7 bases at V and 1 base at J, with 7 bases between the two ends. In germline, CDR1 is SQVTM, CDR2 ANQGSEA. The CDR3 nucleotides are TGCAGCGCCTCACCCCAAGAGACCCAGTACTTC. It yields the protein CSASPQETQYF.

This clonotype was found many times. V usage is TRBV18 and J usage is TRBJ2-5; D gene ambiguous. Trimming removed 0 bases from V and 5 bases from J, with 10 bases in between. From germline, CDR1 is KGHSH and CDR2 LQKENI. The CDR3 runs 14 residues. CDR3 protein: CASSPPTLLETQYF. In DNA, the CDR3 is TGTGCCAGCTCACCACCGACACTCTTGGAGACCCAGTACTTC.

This clonotype was detected only a few times. V gene TRBV6-1 combines with J gene TRBJ1-2; 7 positions match TRBD1. The length of the CDR3 is 15 residues. J lost 8 bases, V lost 3 bases, and 12 bases had no gene match. Germline assignment: CDR1 MNHNS and CDR2 SASEGT. CDR3 sequence: CASSDPDRVQVGYTF. DNA of the CDR3: TGTGCCAGCAGTGACCCCGACAGGGTGCAAGTCGGCTACACCTTC.

The rearrangement links TRBV5-1 to TRBJ2-3; D is undetermined. V lost 0 bases, J lost 1 base, and 9 bases lay in between. The CDR3 has 15 amino acids. From germline, CDR1 is SGHRS and CDR2 YFSETQ. CDR3 DNA: TGCGCCAGCAGCTTGGAAGGCACAGGCACAGATACGCAGTATTTT. Amino acids: CASSLEGTGTDTQYF.

The sample holds many counts of this clonotype. V is TRBV11-3 and J is TRBJ2-7, with 7 bases identical to TRBD2. Trimming at V came to 3 bases and at J to 2 bases, leaving 4 bases not matched to a gene. Germline CDR1 and CDR2: SGHNT and YENEEA. This CDR3 region has 14 residues. The CDR3 DNA reads TGTGCCAGCAGCTTTGGGGGAGGGCCCTACGAGCAGTACTTC. Its translation is CASSFGGGPYEQYF.

The chain employs TRBV7-2 and TRBJ1-5; D unresolved. The V gene's germline CDR1 is SGHTA and CDR2 FQGNSA. CDR3 length equals 13 residues. V was pared by 0 bases and J by 5 bases, with 5 bases between. As DNA, the CDR3 is TGTGCCAGCAGCTTAGCTAGGGATCAGCCCCAGCATTTT. It yields the protein CASSLARDQPQHF.

The chain couples TRBV20-1 to TRBJ1-2; D remains unclear. Germline V gene sequence: CDR1 DFQATT, CDR2 SNEGSKA (reference sequence). The CDR3 sequence is 12 residues long. The ends were cut back, 0 bases at V and 10 bases at J, with 12 bases in the middle. The CDR3 protein is CSARDSRTTYTF. In nucleotides, the CDR3 is TGCAGTGCTAGAGATAGTCGAACTACCTACACCTTC.

This clonotype was recorded many times. The rearrangement uses TRBV11-2 and TRBJ2-1; unclear D gene. CDR1 is SGHAT and CDR2 is FQNNGV in the germline V gene. The ends were cut back, 1 base at V and 10 bases at J, with 11 bases in the middle. This CDR3 has 13 amino acids. The CDR3 region has the DNA TGTGCCAGCAGCTTAGTGGCGGCACCAGAGCAGTTCTTC. Translation gives CASSLVAAPEQFF.

The J gene is TRBJ1-1, the V gene TRBV7-9; D may be TRBD1 (5 bases). V lost 1 base and J lost 1, with 7 bases in between. Germline V lookup: CDR1 SEHNR, CDR2 FQNEAQ (reference sequence). This CDR3 is built from 14 residues. CDR3 coding DNA: TGTGCCAGCAGCTTAGGGGGACCGAACACTGAAGCTTTCTTT. It specifies CASSLGGPNTEAFF.

This clonotype has a handful of counts. The rearrangement joins TRBV20-1 to TRBJ1-1; D gene uncertain. The germline V gene has CDR1 DFQATT and CDR2 SNEGSKA (reference sequence). With 6 bases removed from V and 5 bases from J, the gap between germline ends came to 16 bases. The CDR3 runs to 13 residues. CDR3 residues: CSAGTDYGTEAFF. The CDR3 region has the DNA TGCAGTGCCGGAACGGACTACGGGACTGAAGCTTTCTTT.

This sequence joins TRBV15 and TRBJ2-7; the D gene is possibly TRBD1 (5 bases). V shed 4 bases and J shed 3 bases, with 7 bases lying between them. The CDR3 runs 12 residues. CDR1 and CDR2 (germline): LNHNV, YYDKDF (reference sequence). In nucleotides, the CDR3 is TGTGCCACCAGCACTCAGGGCTACGAGCAGTACTTC. Its translation is CATSTQGYEQYF.

This clonotype has just a few counts. The chain uses TRBV6-2 or TRBV6-3 and TRBJ2-7; D is possibly TRBD1 (5 bases). Trimming pared 6 bases from V and 2 bases from J, leaving 8 bases between. In germline, CDR1 is MNHEY, CDR2 SVGEGT. The CDR3 consists of 12 residues. CDR3: CASSSQAYEQYF. The CDR3, as DNA: TGTGCCAGCAGCTCACAGGCCTACGAGCAGTACTTC.

This clonotype has only a few counts. The chain is built from TRBV20-1 and TRBJ1-6; no definite D call. The CDR3 runs 14 residues. Trimming took off 0 bases at V and 5 bases at J, with 8 bases between the two ends. CDR1 is DFQATT, CDR2 SNEGSKA, per germline (reference sequence). The CDR3 spells CSAREVRNNSPLHF. The CDR3 DNA follows: TGCAGTGCTAGAGAAGTACGGAATAATTCACCCCTCCACTTT.

By share of the sample, this clonotype is hyperexpanded. The rearrangement links TRBV13 to TRBJ2-5; unclear D gene. V was pared by 8 bases and J by 2 bases, with 9 bases between. In germline, CDR1 is PRHDT, CDR2 FYEKMQ (reference sequence). CDR3 size: 12 residues. The CDR3 here is CASGSRQETQYF. The CDR3, as DNA: TGTGCCAGCGGATCCAGGCAAGAGACCCAGTACTTC.